Included here is one TCR beta chain sequence, with context. Antigen specificity is unknown. One heparinised draw of blood, averaging around 120 mL, came from each donor. Via the markers CD45RO/CCR7/CD25/CD127/CD95/CD27, stem cell-like memory, regulatory, central memory and naive CD4+ cells were sorted. The entirety of the isolated RNA underwent reverse transcription, so expressed TCRB transcripts were sequenced. Measured with immunoSEQ multiplex PCR; TCRdb has only the in-frame clones, and not every one. The table lists about 660,000 clones, over 12% of them singletons, with roughly 0.04% in the top ten. The sample belongs to a study of beta chain features in type 1 diabetes. Study-wide background: Cell yields, gender and age were similar in healthy donors and patients. Whole-study findings and limits: There was a possibility that cDNA sequencing over-represented cells with high TCR expression. Moderate but significant shortening of TCRB CDR3s was recorded in all four CD4+ subsets from Type 1 diabetes patients.

CDR3 length equals 16 residues. V lost 1 base, J lost 6 bases, and 7 bases stayed unmatched. Germline V lookup: CDR1 SGHTA, CDR2 FQGNSA. The source of this sequence is a young man with type 1 diabetes. This chain uses TRBV7-2 with TRBJ1-5; 9 bases agree with TRBD1. Sequencing input: naive CD4+ T cells from blood. The CDR3 sequence: CASSLVGGQGTQPQHF. The DNA for the CDR3 is TGTGCCAGCAGCTTAGTTGGGGGACAGGGTACTCAGCCCCAGCATTTT. The full variable domain, in which reference TRBV7-2 and TRBJ1-5 provide the parts outside the CDR3, is GAGVSQSPSNKVTEKGKDVELRCDPISGHTALYWYRQSLGQGLEFLIYFQGNSAPDKSGLPSDRFSAERTGGSVSTLTIQRTQQEDSAVYLCASSLVGGQGTQPQHFGDGTRLSIL.